Listed below are T cell receptor beta chains from one sample, sequenced in a study of cytomegalovirus exposure and HLA in healthy donors. Sequencing was performed with immunoSEQ multiplex PCR; in TCRdb, only in-frame clones are kept and a portion is missing. The sample table sets out about 200,000 clones. The specimen was PBMCs. The receptors originated from a girl aged 2 to 9 in good health and CMV-seropositive. CDR3s include the opening cysteine and the closing phenylalanine or tryptophan. Each record gives: V gene, D gene, J gene, CDR3 DNA, CDR3 protein. D genes are given only for firm matches.

V gene: TRBV27; D gene: TRBD2; J gene: TRBJ2-1; CDR3 DNA: TGTGCCAGCAGTCCGGGACTAGCGGGAGTAGTAACCTACAATGAGCAGTTCTTC; CDR3 protein: CASSPGLAGVVTYNEQFF
V gene: TRBV2; D gene: .; J gene: TRBJ2-1; CDR3 DNA: TGTGCCAGCTCCCCATACAATGAGCAGTTCTTC; CDR3 protein: CASSPYNEQFF
V gene: TRBV5-4; D gene: .; J gene: TRBJ1-4; CDR3 DNA: TGTGCCAGCAGCTTGGCCGTCGATGCAGCAGGGGCCTATGAAAAACTGTTTTTT; CDR3 protein: CASSLAVDAAGAYEKLFF
V gene: TRBV5-1; D gene: TRBD1; J gene: TRBJ1-3; CDR3 DNA: TGCGCCAGCAGCGCGGGACAGGGGGCGAACTCTGGAAACACCATATATTTT; CDR3 protein: CASSAGQGANSGNTIYF
V gene: TRBV19; D gene: .; J gene: TRBJ1-4; CDR3 DNA: TGTGCCAGTAGTATCGGGGAGGCGTTAATTAATGAAAAACTGTTTTTT; CDR3 protein: CASSIGEALINEKLFF
V gene: TRBV27; D gene: TRBD1; J gene: TRBJ1-1; CDR3 DNA: TGTGCCAGCAGCATGGGACAGGGGGCTGGTGAAGCTTTCTTT; CDR3 protein: CASSMGQGAGEAFF
V gene: TRBV13; D gene: TRBD2; J gene: TRBJ2-1; CDR3 DNA: TGTGCCAGCAGCTTAGGACTAGCGGGCCAAAATGAGCAGTTCTTC; CDR3 protein: CASSLGLAGQNEQFF
V gene: TRBV28; D gene: TRBD1; J gene: TRBJ1-2; CDR3 DNA: TGTGCCAGCAGTTCGACAGGGCGGGATGGCTACACCTTC; CDR3 protein: CASSSTGRDGYTF
V gene: TRBV2; D gene: TRBD2; J gene: TRBJ2-1; CDR3 DNA: TGTGCCATAAACCTCAGAGAGCTAGCGGGAGGGCGATCCTACTCCTACAATGAGCAGTTCTTC; CDR3 protein: CAINLRELAGGRSYSYNEQFF
V gene: TRBV6-5; D gene: TRBD2; J gene: TRBJ2-3; CDR3 DNA: TGTGCCAGCAGTCAAAGCGGGAAAACGGATACGCAGTATTTT; CDR3 protein: CASSQSGKTDTQYF
V gene: TRBV19; D gene: .; J gene: TRBJ2-5; CDR3 DNA: TGTGCCAGTAGTATTCGTCCGGGGATGGGAGAGACCCAGTACTTC; CDR3 protein: CASSIRPGMGETQYF
V gene: TRBV28; D gene: .; J gene: TRBJ2-7; CDR3 DNA: TGTGCCAGCAGTGGGGGCAGGGTCCCCTACGAGCAGTACTTC; CDR3 protein: CASSGGRVPYEQYF
V gene: TRBV5-1; D gene: .; J gene: TRBJ2-7; CDR3 DNA: TGCGCCAGCAGCTCCCTCCTCGGGATCTCCTACGAGCAGTACTTC; CDR3 protein: CASSSLLGISYEQYF
V gene: TRBV5-1; D gene: TRBD2; J gene: TRBJ2-1; CDR3 DNA: TGCGCCAGCACCGGGGGCGCAGGGACTAGCAATGAGCAGTTCTTC; CDR3 protein: CASTGGAGTSNEQFF
V gene: TRBV27; D gene: .; J gene: TRBJ2-6; CDR3 DNA: TGTGCCAGCAGTTTATTCAGGGGAGGGTCTGGGGCCAACGTCCTGACTTTC; CDR3 protein: CASSLFRGGSGANVLTF
V gene: TRBV7-7; D gene: .; J gene: TRBJ2-1; CDR3 DNA: TGTGCTAGCAGCTCCGGACGGGGGAGTATCAATGAGCAGTTCTTC; CDR3 protein: CASSSGRGSINEQFF
V gene: TRBV7-2; D gene: .; J gene: TRBJ2-7; CDR3 DNA: TGTGCCAGCAGCTCCAGCGGGTACGAGCAGTACTTC; CDR3 protein: CASSSSGYEQYF
V gene: TRBV5-1; D gene: .; J gene: TRBJ1-2; CDR3 DNA: TGCGCCAGCAGGGAAGGTGGGCTCCTTTATGGCTACACCTTC; CDR3 protein: CASREGGLLYGYTF
V gene: TRBV7-9; D gene: TRBD1; J gene: TRBJ2-7; CDR3 DNA: TGTGCCAGCACCGGGACAGCCCTGTACGAGCAGTACTTC; CDR3 protein: CASTGTALYEQYF
V gene: TRBV28; D gene: TRBD1; J gene: TRBJ2-7; CDR3 DNA: TGTGCCAGCACCTCCTTGGGACAGGGTTTACACGAGCAGTACTTC; CDR3 protein: CASTSLGQGLHEQYF
V gene: TRBV7-8; D gene: TRBD2; J gene: TRBJ2-3; CDR3 DNA: TGTGCCAGCAGCCCCGTCATAGCGGGATGGGGCACAGATACGCAGTATTTT; CDR3 protein: CASSPVIAGWGTDTQYF
V gene: TRBV7-9; D gene: TRBD2; J gene: TRBJ2-7; CDR3 DNA: TGTGCCAGCAGCTCGGGACTAGCGGGAGGGCGGTACGAGCAGTACTTC; CDR3 protein: CASSSGLAGGRYEQYF
V gene: TRBV28; D gene: .; J gene: TRBJ1-6; CDR3 DNA: TGTGCCAGCGAGATGACGGGGGCCTATAATTCACCCCTCCACTTT; CDR3 protein: CASEMTGAYNSPLHF
V gene: TRBV7-2; D gene: .; J gene: TRBJ2-5; CDR3 DNA: TGTGCCAGCAGCTCAGTACCGGGTCTGGTAGAGACCCAGTACTTC; CDR3 protein: CASSSVPGLVETQYF
V gene: TRBV28; D gene: TRBD1; J gene: TRBJ1-1; CDR3 DNA: TGTGCCAGCAGTGCTCAGGGGGCATACACTGAAGCTTTCTTT; CDR3 protein: CASSAQGAYTEAFF
V gene: TRBV5-4; D gene: TRBD2; J gene: TRBJ2-2; CDR3 DNA: TGTGCCAGCAGCTTCAAGAAACTAGCGGGAGTTGCCACCGGGGAGCTGTTTTTT; CDR3 protein: CASSFKKLAGVATGELFF
V gene: TRBV6-5; D gene: TRBD1; J gene: TRBJ2-7; CDR3 DNA: TGTGCCAGCAGTTTTCATCGGGACAGGGTGTACGAGCAGTACTTC; CDR3 protein: CASSFHRDRVYEQYF
V gene: TRBV2; D gene: TRBD1; J gene: TRBJ2-3; CDR3 DNA: TGTGCCAGCAGTCCCTCAAAACTAGTTCGGACAGGGGCAAACACAGATACGCAGTATTTT; CDR3 protein: CASSPSKLVRTGANTDTQYF
V gene: TRBV2; D gene: .; J gene: TRBJ2-1; CDR3 DNA: TGTGCCAGCACGAGGGAATCCTACAATGAGCAGTTCTTC; CDR3 protein: CASTRESYNEQFF
V gene: TRBV5-5; D gene: .; J gene: TRBJ2-7; CDR3 DNA: TGTGCCAGCAGCTCCCCAGGGTGGAACTACGAGCAGTACTTC; CDR3 protein: CASSSPGWNYEQYF
V gene: TRBV10-2; D gene: .; J gene: TRBJ1-1; CDR3 DNA: TGCGCCAGCAGTGACTCCCCAGGGAACACTGAAGCTTTCTTT; CDR3 protein: CASSDSPGNTEAFF
V gene: TRBV25-1; D gene: .; J gene: TRBJ2-7; CDR3 DNA: TGTGCCAGCAGCCAGCTCGTACAGCGAGAGGGATTCTACGAGCAGTACTTC; CDR3 protein: CASSQLVQREGFYEQYF
V gene: TRBV2; D gene: .; J gene: TRBJ2-1; CDR3 DNA: TGTGCCAGCAGTGTCAGGGTAGATAATGAGCAGTTCTTC; CDR3 protein: CASSVRVDNEQFF
V gene: TRBV28; D gene: TRBD1; J gene: TRBJ2-1; CDR3 DNA: TGTGCCAGCAGTCGTAGGGGGCTGGATAATGAGCAGTTCTTC; CDR3 protein: CASSRRGLDNEQFF
V gene: TRBV5-1; D gene: .; J gene: TRBJ2-6; CDR3 DNA: TGCGCCAGCAGCTTGTTGGAGTCTGGGGCCAACGTCCTGACTTTC; CDR3 protein: CASSLLESGANVLTF
V gene: TRBV27; D gene: .; J gene: TRBJ2-6; CDR3 DNA: TGTGCCAGCAGCCTCTCTGGGGCCAACGTCCTGACTTTC; CDR3 protein: CASSLSGANVLTF
V gene: TRBV5-8; D gene: .; J gene: TRBJ2-3; CDR3 DNA: TGTGCCAGCAGCTTGGGTAACCGCGGGGTGAGCACAGATACGCAGTATTTT; CDR3 protein: CASSLGNRGVSTDTQYF
V gene: TRBV19; D gene: TRBD1; J gene: TRBJ1-5; CDR3 DNA: TGTGCCAGTAGTAGGGACAGGACCCTACGGCCCCAGCATTTT; CDR3 protein: CASSRDRTLRPQHF
V gene: TRBV11-3; D gene: TRBD2; J gene: TRBJ2-5; CDR3 DNA: TGTGCCAGCAGCACTAGCGGAGACCAAGAGACCCAGTACTTC; CDR3 protein: CASSTSGDQETQYF
V gene: TRBV5-1; D gene: .; J gene: TRBJ2-3; CDR3 DNA: TGCGCCAGCAGCAGAGTTAGCACAGATACGCAGTATTTT; CDR3 protein: CASSRVSTDTQYF
V gene: TRBV4-1; D gene: .; J gene: TRBJ2-1; CDR3 DNA: TGCGCCAGCAGCCAAGCAGGCAATGAGCAGTTCTTC; CDR3 protein: CASSQAGNEQFF
V gene: TRBV29-1; D gene: .; J gene: TRBJ1-4; CDR3 DNA: TGCAGCGTTGAAGAGATACAGGAAAAACTGTTTTTT; CDR3 protein: CSVEEIQEKLFF
V gene: TRBV11-2; D gene: .; J gene: TRBJ1-2; CDR3 DNA: TGTGCCCGATCGGGGGATGGCTACACCTTC; CDR3 protein: CARSGDGYTF